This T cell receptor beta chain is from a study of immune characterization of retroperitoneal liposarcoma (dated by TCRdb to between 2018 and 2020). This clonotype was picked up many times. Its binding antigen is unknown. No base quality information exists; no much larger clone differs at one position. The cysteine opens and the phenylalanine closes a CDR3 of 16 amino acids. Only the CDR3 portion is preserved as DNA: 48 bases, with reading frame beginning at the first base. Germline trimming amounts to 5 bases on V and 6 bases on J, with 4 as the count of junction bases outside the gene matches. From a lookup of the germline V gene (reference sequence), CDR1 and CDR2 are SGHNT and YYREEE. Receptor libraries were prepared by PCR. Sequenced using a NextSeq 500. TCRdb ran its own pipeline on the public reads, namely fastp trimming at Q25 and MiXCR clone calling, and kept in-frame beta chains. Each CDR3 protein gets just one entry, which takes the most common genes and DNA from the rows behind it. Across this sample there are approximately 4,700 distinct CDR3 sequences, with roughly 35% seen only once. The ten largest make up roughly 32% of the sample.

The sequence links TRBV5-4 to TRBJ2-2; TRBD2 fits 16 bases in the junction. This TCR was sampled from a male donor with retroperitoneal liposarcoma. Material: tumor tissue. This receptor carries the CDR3 CASSTGTSGRAGELFF. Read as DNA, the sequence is TGTGCCAGCAGTACCGGGACTAGCGGGAGGGCCGGGGAGCTGTTTTTT.